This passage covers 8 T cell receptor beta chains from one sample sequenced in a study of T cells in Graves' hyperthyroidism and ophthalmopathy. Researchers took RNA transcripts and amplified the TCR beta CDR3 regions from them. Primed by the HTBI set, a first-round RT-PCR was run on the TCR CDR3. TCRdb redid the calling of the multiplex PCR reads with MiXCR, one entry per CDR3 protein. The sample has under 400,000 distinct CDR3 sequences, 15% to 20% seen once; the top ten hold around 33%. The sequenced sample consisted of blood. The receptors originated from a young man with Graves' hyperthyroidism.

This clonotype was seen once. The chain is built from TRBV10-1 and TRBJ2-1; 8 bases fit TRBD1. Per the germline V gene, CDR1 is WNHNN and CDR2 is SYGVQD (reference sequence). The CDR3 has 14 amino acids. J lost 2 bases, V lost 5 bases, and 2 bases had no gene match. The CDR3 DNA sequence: TGCGCCAGCAGTCCAGGGGGCCCCTACAATGAGCAGTTCTTC. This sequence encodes CASSPGGPYNEQFF.

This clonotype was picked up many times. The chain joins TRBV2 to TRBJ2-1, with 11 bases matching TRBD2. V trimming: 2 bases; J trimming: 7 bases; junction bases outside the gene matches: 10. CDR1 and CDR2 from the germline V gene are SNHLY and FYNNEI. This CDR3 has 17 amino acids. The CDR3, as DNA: TGTGCCAGCAGTGAAATACTAGCGGGAGCGGGGGGTAATGAGCAGTTCTTC. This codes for CASSEILAGAGGNEQFF. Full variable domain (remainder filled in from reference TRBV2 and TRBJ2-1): EPEVTQTPSHQVTQMGQEVILRCVPISNHLYFYWYRQILGQKVEFLVSFYNNEISEKSEIFDDQFSVERPDGSNFTLKIRSTKLEDSAMYFCASSEILAGAGGNEQFFGPGTRLTVL.

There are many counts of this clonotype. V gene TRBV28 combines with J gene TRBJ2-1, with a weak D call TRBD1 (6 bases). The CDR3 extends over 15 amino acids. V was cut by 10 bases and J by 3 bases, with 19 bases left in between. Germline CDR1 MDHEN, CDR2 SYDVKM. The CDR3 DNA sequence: TGTGCCACCACCCGAGGGAACAGGGTCTACAATGAGCAGTTCTTC. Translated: CATTRGNRVYNEQFF.

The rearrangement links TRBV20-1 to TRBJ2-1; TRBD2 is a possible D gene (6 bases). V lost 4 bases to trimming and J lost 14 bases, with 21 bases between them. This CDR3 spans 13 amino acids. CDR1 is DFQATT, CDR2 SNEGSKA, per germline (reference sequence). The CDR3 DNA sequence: TGCAGTGCTACAAACGGGACTCCCTGTTGTAAGTTCTTC. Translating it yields CSATNGTPCCKFF.

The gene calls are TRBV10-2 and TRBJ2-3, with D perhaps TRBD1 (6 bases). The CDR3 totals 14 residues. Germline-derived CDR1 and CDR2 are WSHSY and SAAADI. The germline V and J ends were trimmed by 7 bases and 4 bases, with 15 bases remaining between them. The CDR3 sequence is CASTQGFWADTQYF. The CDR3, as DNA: TGCGCCAGCACCCAGGGGTTCTGGGCAGATACGCAGTATTTT.

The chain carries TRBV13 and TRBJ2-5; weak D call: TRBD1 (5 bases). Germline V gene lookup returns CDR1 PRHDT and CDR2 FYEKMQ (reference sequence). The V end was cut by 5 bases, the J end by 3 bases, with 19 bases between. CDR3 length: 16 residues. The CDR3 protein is CASSARQSVVKETQYF. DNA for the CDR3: TGTGCCAGCAGCGCGAGACAGTCCGTAGTTAAAGAGACCCAGTACTTC.

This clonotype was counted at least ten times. The CDR3: CASSLRRLMVETQYF. CDR3 DNA sequence: TGTGCCAGCAGTTTAAGGAGACTGATGGTGGAGACCCAGTACTTC. The chain joins TRBV28 to TRBJ2-5, with D unclear. Trimming stripped 2 bases from V and 5 bases from J, with 15 bases between. In germline, CDR1 is MDHEN, CDR2 SYDVKM. The CDR3 length is 15 residues.

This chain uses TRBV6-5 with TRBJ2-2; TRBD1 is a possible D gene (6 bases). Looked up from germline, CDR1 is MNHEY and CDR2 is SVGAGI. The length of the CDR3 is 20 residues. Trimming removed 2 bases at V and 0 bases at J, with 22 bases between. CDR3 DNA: TGTGCCAGCAGTTACCTCACGCCGGGACACCTTCTCGCGAACACCGGGGAGCTGTTTTTT. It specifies CASSYLTPGHLLANTGELFF.